This T cell receptor beta chain is drawn from a study of response to subunit inactivated influenza vaccine. Study-wide results and limits: Authors suggested few new T cells are recruited by each seasonal influenza vaccination.

Note on this clonotype: Its specificity is unknown.

Trimming removed 6 bases from V and 3 bases from J, with 12 bases in between. The CDR3 loop spans 13 amino acids. CDR1 and CDR2 (germline): SGHKS, YYEKEE (reference sequence). Each CDR3 protein gets one entry after TCRdb re-called the RT-PCR reads with MiXCR. The sample holds 650,000 or so distinct CDR3 sequences, less than 15% seen once. The sample here was PBMCs from blood, taken 14 to 15 days before vaccination. This chain connects TRBV5-5 to TRBJ1-1; possible D gene TRBD1, 5 bases. The receptor was isolated from a middle-aged man who received an inactivated influenza vaccine. CDR3 bases: TGTGCCAGCACCTCGGTAGGGGACACTGAAGCTTTCTTT. It is translated as CASTSVGDTEAFF.